Each of the 27 T cell receptor beta chains below was sequenced from the same sample in a study of blood T cell repertoires in COVID-19. Assay: immunoSEQ multiplex PCR; the TCRdb copy retains only in-frame clones and omits some. The data hold roughly 76,000 clones, with around nine tenths observed a single time. The sequenced material came from peripheral blood. The receptors come from a young woman with acute or convalescent COVID-19.

The chain couples TRBV24-1 to TRBJ2-5; the match to TRBD2 covers 10 bases. The trim removed 5 bases at V and 3 bases at J, leaving 5 bases unmatched. Germline V lookup: CDR1 KGHDR, CDR2 SFDVKD. The CDR3 loop spans 15 amino acids. This CDR3 is CATSGLSGGKETQYF. The CDR3 nucleotides read TGTGCCACCAGTGGACTTAGCGGGGGGAAAGAGACCCAGTACTTC.

The rearrangement links TRBV2 to TRBJ1-3; TRBD1 might be the D (5 bases). Trimming pared 7 bases from V and 4 bases from J, leaving 14 bases between. The CDR3 has 14 amino acids. The germline V gene encodes CDR1 SNHLY and CDR2 FYNNEI. CDR3 bases: TGTGCCAGCAACCCCAGGGAACAAGGAAACACCATATATTTT. This codes for CASNPREQGNTIYF.

The V gene is TRBV6-1, the J gene TRBJ2-3, with TRBD2 matching 9 bases. CDR3 length: 17 residues. J was trimmed by 2 bases and V by 2 bases; bases with no gene match: 8. Germline-derived CDR1 and CDR2 are MNHNS and SASEGT. In DNA, the CDR3 is TGTGCCAGCAGTGAAAGGAGACTAGCGGCCACCACAGATACGCAGTATTTT. Translating it yields CASSERRLAATTDTQYF.

The CDR3 coding sequence is TGTGCCAGCAGCAATGGACAGGGGGCAGATGGCTACACCTTC. It translates to CASSNGQGADGYTF. The V call is TRBV6-5, the J call TRBJ1-2; TRBD1 agrees at 11 bases. The CDR3 covers 14 residues. With V trimmed by 6 bases and J by 6 bases, 6 bases remained unmatched. Germline CDR1 and CDR2: MNHEY and SVGAGI.

The chain couples TRBV20-1 to TRBJ2-4; D is ambiguous. V lost 3 bases and J 0 bases, leaving 6 bases between the germline ends. The CDR3 totals 13 residues. CDR1 is DFQATT and CDR2 is SNEGSKA in the germline V gene (reference sequence). CDR3 protein: CSASSRAKNIQYF. For the CDR3, the DNA is TGCAGTGCTAGTAGCCGAGCCAAAAACATTCAGTACTTC.

The chain couples TRBV7-9 to TRBJ2-7, with 9 positions matching TRBD1. CDR1 is SEHNR, CDR2 FQNEAQ, per germline (reference sequence). Trimming took 1 base from V and 3 from J; bases not matched to a gene: 4. CDR3 length: 15 amino acids. CDR3 region: CASSLGDRADYEQYF. The CDR3 DNA reads TGTGCCAGCAGCTTAGGGGACAGGGCCGACTACGAGCAGTACTTC.

V is TRBV2 and J is TRBJ2-2, with TRBD1 matching over 7 bases. Trimming removed 6 bases from V and 1 base from J; junction bases left unmatched: 14. The CDR3 is made up of 18 amino acids. Germline V gene lookup returns CDR1 SNHLY and CDR2 FYNNEI. The CDR3 loop reads CASRNPRLDRVNTGELFF. In DNA, the CDR3 is TGTGCCAGCAGGAACCCTCGGCTCGACAGGGTGAACACCGGGGAGCTGTTTTTT.

The gene calls are TRBV30 and TRBJ2-2; tentatively, D is TRBD2 (7 bases). Germline lookup yields CDR1 GTSNPN and CDR2 SVGIG (reference sequence). V was shortened by 5 bases and J by 3 bases, with 16 bases between the two germline ends. The CDR3 is 15 residues long. CDR3 DNA: TGTGCCTGGCAGAGAGGGGGGGTATACACCGGGGAGCTGTTTTTT. The encoded protein is CAWQRGGVYTGELFF.

The chain has TRBV15 and TRBJ2-5; perhaps TRBD1 as D (6 bases). There are 17 residues in the CDR3. CDR1 is LNHNV, CDR2 YYDKDF, per germline (reference sequence). V was pared by 0 bases and J by 1 base, with 15 bases between. The CDR3 protein is CATSRDGPGATQETQYF. Written as DNA, the CDR3 is TGTGCCACCAGCAGAGATGGGCCAGGGGCGACCCAAGAGACCCAGTACTTC.

The chain has TRBV7-9 and TRBJ2-1; a possible D gene is TRBD1 (6 bases). Germline CDR1 reads SEHNR; CDR2 reads FQNEAQ (reference sequence). Trimming removed 4 bases at V and 5 bases at J, with 6 bases between. The CDR3 runs to 12 residues. The CDR3 loop is CASSWDNNEQFF. Here the CDR3 DNA reads TGTGCCAGCAGCTGGGACAACAATGAGCAGTTCTTC.

The chain links TRBV4-3 to TRBJ2-7; 11 bases align to TRBD2. CDR3 length equals 16 residues. The V and J ends lost 3 bases and 1 base, in that order; junction bases with no gene match: 5. Germline assignment: CDR1 LGHNA and CDR2 YSLEER. The CDR3 nucleotides read TGCGCCAGCAGCCAGGGGACTAGCGGAAATTCCTACGAGCAGTACTTC. As protein: CASSQGTSGNSYEQYF.

J is TRBJ1-2 and V is TRBV4-3; possibly TRBD1 for D (5 bases). This CDR3 is 18 amino acids long. Germline V gene sequence: CDR1 LGHNA, CDR2 YSLEER. The V end was cut by 0 bases, the J end by 4 bases, with 21 bases between. CDR3 nucleotides: TGCGCCAGCAGCCAAGATAGGCGGGGTCGGGGGGGAGGCTATGGCTACACCTTC. Translated, it gives CASSQDRRGRGGGYGYTF.

This chain connects TRBV7-8 to TRBJ2-1; the match to TRBD1 covers 8 bases. The J segment lost 8 bases and the V segment lost 2 bases, leaving 5 bases of the junction unmatched. This CDR3 is built from 14 residues. Germline V gene lookup returns CDR1 SGHVS and CDR2 FQNEAQ. DNA for the CDR3: TGTGCCAGCAGCTTATTTACAGGGGGGCATGAGCAGTTCTTC. Amino acids: CASSLFTGGHEQFF.

The CDR3 DNA reads TGTGCCAGCAGTGGAGAAGACAGGGGCGCATACAATGAGCAGTTCTTC. Translation gives CASSGEDRGAYNEQFF. The chain uses TRBV2 and TRBJ2-1, with TRBD1 identical over 8 bases. CDR1 is SNHLY and CDR2 is FYNNEI in the germline V gene. The junction had 9 bases not matched to a gene; V was cut back by 4 bases and J by 4 bases. This CDR3 has 16 residues.

The gene calls are TRBV5-8 and TRBJ2-5, with D possibly matching TRBD1 (6 bases). Germline V gene lookup returns CDR1 SGHTS and CDR2 YDEGEE. With 3 bases removed from V and 5 bases from J, the gap between germline ends came to 11 bases. This CDR3 contains 13 residues. The chain's CDR3 is CASSWDIVETQYF. CDR3 bases: TGTGCCAGCAGCTGGGACATAGTCGAGACCCAGTACTTC.

This chain links TRBV4-1 with TRBJ2-4, with 13 bases aligning to TRBD2. The CDR3 loop spans 20 amino acids. Germline CDR1 is MGHRA and CDR2 is YSYEKL. The V gene end was trimmed by 4 bases and the J gene end by 2 bases; junction bases not matched to a gene: 14. Here the CDR3 DNA reads TGCGCCAGCAGCCTCACAGGACTAGCGGGGGATAGGGCTTCCAAAAACATTCAGTACTTC. Encoded protein: CASSLTGLAGDRASKNIQYF.

The genes are TRBV6-2 or TRBV6-3 and TRBJ2-7; D is perhaps TRBD1 (5 bases). V lost 2 bases to trimming and J lost 7 bases, with 12 bases between them. The CDR3 contains 13 residues. CDR1 is MNHEY, CDR2 SVGEGT, per germline. The CDR3 bases are TGTGCCAGCAGTTACCGCTGGGCAGGGGAGCAGTACTTC. Encoded protein: CASSYRWAGEQYF.

V usage is TRBV10-2 and J usage is TRBJ2-7, with 11 bases lining up with TRBD2. This CDR3 region has 15 residues. CDR1 WSHSY and CDR2 SAAADI come from the germline V gene. V was clipped by 4 bases and J by 2 bases; unmatched bases: 4. The CDR3 sequence: CASSASGGRTYEQYF. Written as DNA, the CDR3 is TGCGCCAGCAGTGCTAGCGGGGGGCGTACCTACGAGCAGTACTTC.

The V and J genes are TRBV4-3 and TRBJ2-1; TRBD2 matches 8 bases. This CDR3 has 16 residues. The ends lost 0 bases at V and 5 bases at J; junction bases unmatched: 6. Germline V gene lookup returns CDR1 LGHNA and CDR2 YSLEER. CDR3 amino acids: CASSQDRLAPNNEQFF. The CDR3 nucleotides read TGCGCCAGCAGCCAAGATAGACTAGCGCCAAACAATGAGCAGTTCTTC.

This chain links TRBV3-1 (or the pseudogene TRBV3-2) with TRBJ1-6; a weak D match, TRBD1 (5 bases). Germline V gene sequence: CDR1 LGHDT, CDR2 YNNKEL (reference sequence). This CDR3 comprises 16 residues. Trimming stripped 4 bases from V and 9 bases from J, with 19 bases between. CDR3 nucleotide sequence: TGTGCCAGCAGCCCTCGAAGTCTGGGGGGAGGTTCACCCCTCCACTTT. Protein sequence: CASSPRSLGGGSPLHF.

The CDR3 region has the DNA TGTGCCAGCAGTTTTACAGGGGGCGGCGAGCAGTACTTC. Protein product: CASSFTGGGEQYF. The rearrangement uses TRBV6-6 and TRBJ2-7; TRBD1 matches at 9 bases. Per the germline V gene, CDR1 is MNHNY and CDR2 is SVGAGI (reference sequence). Unmatched junction bases numbered 4, after V lost 4 bases and J lost 6 bases. This CDR3 spans 13 amino acids.

The chain combines TRBV19 with TRBJ1-2, with D possibly matching TRBD1 (6 bases). The CDR3 sequence is 14 residues long. Germline CDR1 is LNHDA and CDR2 is SQIVND (reference sequence). Trimming removed 5 bases at V and 4 bases at J, with 14 bases between. The CDR3 reads CASSARGYSYGYTF. The CDR3 DNA is TGTGCCAGTAGTGCCAGGGGCTATAGCTATGGCTACACCTTC.

This clone was found a few times. The chain carries TRBV2 and TRBJ2-7; TRBD1 aligns across 10 bases. CDR3 length: 13 residues. V dropped 7 bases and J dropped 3; count of bases not matched to a gene: 3. Germline CDR1 and CDR2: SNHLY and FYNNEI. CDR3 DNA: TGTGCCAGCAAAGGACAGGGGGTCTACGAGCAGTACTTC. This encodes CASKGQGVYEQYF. Filled out from reference TRBV2 and TRBJ2-7, the complete variable domain reads EPEVTQTPSHQVTQMGQEVILRCVPISNHLYFYWYRQILGQKVEFLVSFYNNEISEKSEIFDDQFSVERPDGSNFTLKIRSTKLEDSAMYFCASKGQGVYEQYFGPGTRLTVT.

CDR3 nucleotide sequence: TGTGCCAGCATACCGACATCGAACACCGGGGAGCTGTTTTTT. This codes for CASIPTSNTGELFF. The V and J genes are TRBV7-8 and TRBJ2-2; no clear D gene. The CDR3 has 14 amino acids. Trimming shortened V by 7 bases and J by 0 bases, and 9 bases separated the two germline ends. From germline, CDR1 is SGHVS and CDR2 FQNEAQ.

The rearrangement uses TRBV4-1 and TRBJ2-3; TRBD2 agrees at 11 bases. After removal of 3 bases from V and 1 base from J, the junction contained 6 bases not matched to a gene. The CDR3 length is 17 residues. The V gene's germline CDR1 is MGHRA and CDR2 YSYEKL. The CDR3 region has the DNA TGCGCCAGCAGCCAGGTAGGGACTAGCGGAGGCACAGATACGCAGTATTTT. As protein: CASSQVGTSGGTDTQYF.

This chain uses TRBV9 with TRBJ2-2, with a weak D call TRBD1 (5 bases). CDR1 SGDLS and CDR2 YYNGEE come from the germline V gene. Trimming pared 4 bases from V and 1 base from J, leaving 14 bases between. There are 16 residues in the CDR3. The CDR3 DNA reads TGTGCCAGCAGCCCCACCCAGGGTGTGAACACCGGGGAGCTGTTTTTT. This gives the protein CASSPTQGVNTGELFF.

The rearrangement links TRBV5-4 to TRBJ1-2, with 10 bases fitting TRBD1. V lost 2 bases and J lost 4; bases outside the gene matches: 5. Germline CDR1 is SGHNT and CDR2 is YYREEE (reference sequence). The CDR3 is made up of 15 amino acids. The CDR3 is CASSLGDRGPYGYTF. The DNA of the CDR3 is TGTGCCAGCAGCTTAGGAGACAGGGGGCCCTATGGCTACACCTTC. The full variable domain, its missing parts supplied by reference TRBV5-4 and TRBJ1-2, is ETGVTQSPTHLIKTRGQQVTLRCSSQSGHNTVSWYQQALGQGPQFIFQYYREEENGRGNFPPRFSGLQFPNYSSELNVNALELDDSALYLCASSLGDRGPYGYTFGSGTRLTVV.